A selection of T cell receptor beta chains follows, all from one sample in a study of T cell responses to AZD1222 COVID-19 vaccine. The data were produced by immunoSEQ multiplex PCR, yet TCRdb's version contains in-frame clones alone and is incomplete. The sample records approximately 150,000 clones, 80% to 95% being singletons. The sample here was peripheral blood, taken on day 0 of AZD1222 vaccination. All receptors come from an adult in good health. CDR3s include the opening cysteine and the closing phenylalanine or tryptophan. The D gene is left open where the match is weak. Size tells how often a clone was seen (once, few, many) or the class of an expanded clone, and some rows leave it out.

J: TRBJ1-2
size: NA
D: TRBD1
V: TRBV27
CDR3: CASVSRQGGGYTF
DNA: TGTGCCAGCGTCAGTAGACAGGGCGGTGGCTACACCTTC

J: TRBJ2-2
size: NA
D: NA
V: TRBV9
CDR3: CASSVGGGTGELFF
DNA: TGTGCCAGCAGCGTAGGTGGGGGGACCGGGGAGCTGTTTTTT

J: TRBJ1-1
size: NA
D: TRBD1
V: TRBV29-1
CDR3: CSVVSQGWRTEAFF
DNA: TGCAGCGTTGTATCACAGGGGTGGAGGACTGAAGCTTTCTTT

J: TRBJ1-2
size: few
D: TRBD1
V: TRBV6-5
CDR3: CASTPGTGSNYGYTF
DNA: TGTGCCAGCACCCCCGGGACAGGTTCTAACTATGGCTACACCTTC

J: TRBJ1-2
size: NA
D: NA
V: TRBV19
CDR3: CASSIPGDYGYTF
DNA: TGTGCCAGTAGTATCCCAGGGGACTATGGCTACACCTTC

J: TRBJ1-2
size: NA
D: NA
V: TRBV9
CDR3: CASSVGGALGYTF
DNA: TGTGCCAGCAGCGTGGGGGGTGCGCTTGGCTACACCTTC

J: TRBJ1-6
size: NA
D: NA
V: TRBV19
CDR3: CATRGRFSSPLHF
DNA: TGTGCCACTCGAGGCAGGTTCAGTTCACCCCTCCACTTT

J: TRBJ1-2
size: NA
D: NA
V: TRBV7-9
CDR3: CASSLDGEVGGYTF
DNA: TGTGCCAGCAGCTTAGATGGTGAAGTTGGTGGCTACACCTTC

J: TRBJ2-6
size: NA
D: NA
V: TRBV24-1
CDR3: CATSDFFGGSGANVLTF
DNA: TGTGCCACCAGTGATTTCTTTGGGGGCTCTGGGGCCAACGTCCTGACTTTC

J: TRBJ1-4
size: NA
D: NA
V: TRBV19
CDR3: CASRNRGRNEKLFF
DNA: TGTGCCAGCAGGAACCGAGGCCGTAATGAAAAACTGTTTTTT

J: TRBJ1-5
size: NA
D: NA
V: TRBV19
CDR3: CASSMGGYSNQPQHF
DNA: TGTGCCAGTAGTATGGGAGGGTATAGCAATCAGCCCCAGCATTTT

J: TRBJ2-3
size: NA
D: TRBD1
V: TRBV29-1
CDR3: CSVSGTASTDTQYF
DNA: TGCAGCGTTTCCGGGACAGCGAGCACAGATACGCAGTATTTT

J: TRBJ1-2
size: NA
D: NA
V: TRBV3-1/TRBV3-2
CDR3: CASSQETGVGWGYGYTF
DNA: TGTGCCAGCAGCCAAGAGACAGGAGTAGGTTGGGGCTATGGCTACACCTTC

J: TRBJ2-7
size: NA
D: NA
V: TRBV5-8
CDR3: CASSLGTPSLSEQYF
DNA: TGTGCCAGCAGCTTAGGAACTCCTTCTTTGTCCGAGCAGTACTTC

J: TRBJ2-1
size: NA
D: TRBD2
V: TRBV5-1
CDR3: CASSEGTRGSNEQFF
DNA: TGCGCCAGCAGCGAAGGGACTAGAGGCTCGAATGAGCAGTTCTTC

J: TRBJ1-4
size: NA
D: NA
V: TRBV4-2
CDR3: CASSQDGSGRNEKLFF
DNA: TGTGCCAGCAGCCAAGATGGGTCAGGCCGTAATGAAAAACTGTTTTTT

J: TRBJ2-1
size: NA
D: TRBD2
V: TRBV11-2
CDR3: CASSLEAGEQFF
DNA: TGTGCCAGCAGCTTAGAAGCGGGAGAGCAGTTCTTC

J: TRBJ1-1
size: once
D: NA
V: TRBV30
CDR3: CAWSVLQTNTEAFF
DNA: TGTGCCTGGAGTGTACTACAGACGAACACTGAAGCTTTCTTT

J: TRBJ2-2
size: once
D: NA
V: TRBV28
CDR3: CASSWRSPDGRGELFF
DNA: TGTGCCAGCAGTTGGAGGAGTCCCGATGGGCGCGGGGAGCTGTTTTTT

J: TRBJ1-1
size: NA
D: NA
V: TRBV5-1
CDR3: CASSLANQETFF
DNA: TGCGCCAGCAGCTTGGCCAACCAGGAAACTTTCTTT

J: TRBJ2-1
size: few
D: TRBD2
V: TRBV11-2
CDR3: CASSGGGGDEQFF
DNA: TGTGCCAGCAGCGGAGGCGGGGGAGATGAGCAGTTCTTC

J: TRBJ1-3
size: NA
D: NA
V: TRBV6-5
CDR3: CASSLGQTRNTIYF
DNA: TGTGCCAGCAGTCTAGGGCAGACGAGAAACACCATATATTTT

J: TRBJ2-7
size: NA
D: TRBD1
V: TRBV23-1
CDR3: CASSEACGQVKPRQYEQYF
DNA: TGCGCCAGCTCGGAGGCGTGTGGACAGGTCAAACCCCGGCAATACGAGCAGTACTTC

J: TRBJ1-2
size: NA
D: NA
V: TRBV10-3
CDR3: CAISEYEKGQECYGYTF
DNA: TGTGCCATCAGTGAGTACGAAAAGGGACAAGAGTGCTATGGCTACACCTTC

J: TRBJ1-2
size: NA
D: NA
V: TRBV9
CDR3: CASSVVPGADYGYTF
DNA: TGTGCCAGCAGCGTAGTTCCGGGGGCGGACTATGGCTACACCTTC

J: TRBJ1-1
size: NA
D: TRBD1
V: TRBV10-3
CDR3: CAIRRQGGTEAFF
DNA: TGTGCCATCAGAAGACAGGGCGGCACTGAAGCTTTCTTT

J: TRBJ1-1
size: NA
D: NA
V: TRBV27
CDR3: CASSLRDTEAFF
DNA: TGTGCCAGCAGTTTACGAGACACTGAAGCTTTCTTT

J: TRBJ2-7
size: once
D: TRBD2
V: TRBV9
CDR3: CASSKEGTSGRAQYF
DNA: TGTGCCAGCAGCAAAGAGGGGACTAGCGGGAGGGCGCAGTACTTC

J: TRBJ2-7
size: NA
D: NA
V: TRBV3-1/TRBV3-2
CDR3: CASSQTRYEQYF
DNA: TGTGCCAGCAGCCAGACACGGTACGAGCAGTACTTC

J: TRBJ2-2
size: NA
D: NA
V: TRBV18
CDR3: CASSPSGANTGELFF
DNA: TGTGCCAGCTCCCCCTCCGGGGCCAACACCGGGGAGCTGTTTTTT

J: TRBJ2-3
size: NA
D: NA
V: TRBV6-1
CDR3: CASSEVTDTQYF
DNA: TGTGCCAGCAGTGAAGTGACAGATACGCAGTATTTT

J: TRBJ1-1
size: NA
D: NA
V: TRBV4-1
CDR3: CASSQGQAEAFF
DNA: TGCGCCAGCAGCCAAGGGCAGGCTGAAGCTTTCTTT

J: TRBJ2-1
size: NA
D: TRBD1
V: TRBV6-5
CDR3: CASSNRDRETDEQFF
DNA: TGTGCCAGCAGCAACCGGGACAGGGAAACCGATGAGCAGTTCTTC

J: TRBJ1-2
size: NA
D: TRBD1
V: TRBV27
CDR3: CASRRTGTGGDLSYTF
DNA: TGTGCCAGCAGACGAACCGGGACAGGGGGCGATCTTAGCTACACCTTC

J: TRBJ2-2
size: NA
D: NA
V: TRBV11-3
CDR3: CASSSPRGELFF
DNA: TGTGCCAGCAGCTCCCCTCGGGGGGAGCTGTTTTTT

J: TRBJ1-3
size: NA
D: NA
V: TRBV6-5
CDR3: CASLGGDSGNTIYF
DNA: TGTGCCAGCCTTGGGGGGGACTCTGGAAACACCATATATTTT

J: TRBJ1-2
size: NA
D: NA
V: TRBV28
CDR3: CASIGGTSSGYTF
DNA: TGTGCCAGCATCGGTGGTACATCGTCTGGCTACACCTTC

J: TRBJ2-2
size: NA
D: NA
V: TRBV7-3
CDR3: CASSPARGGELFF
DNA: TGTGCCAGCAGCCCTGCCCGGGGCGGGGAGCTGTTTTTT

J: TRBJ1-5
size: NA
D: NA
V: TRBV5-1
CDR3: CASSLGAGTNQPQHF
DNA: TGCGCCAGCAGCTTGGGCGCAGGCACCAATCAGCCCCAGCATTTT